This T cell receptor (beta chain) was recovered during a study of patients and donors after allogeneic stem cell transplantation. TCRdb ran MiXCR on the RT-PCR reads and lists one entry per CDR3 protein. The data show over 150,000 distinct CDR3 sequences, with approximately 31% seen just once and around 3.2% held by the top ten. With regard to this clonotype: An end of the junction differs from the germline gene, which may be a read error.

Per germline, CDR1 LGHNA and CDR2 YNFKEQ. The CDR3 has 17 amino acids. The rearrangement links TRBV4-2 to TRBJ1-6, with D maybe TRBD1 (5 bases). Sequenced sample: blood, either unsorted or a sorted T cell fraction (not recorded which). The TCR was taken from a human donor who was either an allogeneic HSCT recipient or a stem cell or donor lymphocyte infusion donor (not recorded which). It is not recorded whose cells these are; they may come from a transplant donor. The CDR3 nucleotides are TGTGCCAGCAGCCCCGTGTTGGACACGGACATTTATTCACTCCTCCACTTT. Residues: CASSPVLDTDIYSLLHF.